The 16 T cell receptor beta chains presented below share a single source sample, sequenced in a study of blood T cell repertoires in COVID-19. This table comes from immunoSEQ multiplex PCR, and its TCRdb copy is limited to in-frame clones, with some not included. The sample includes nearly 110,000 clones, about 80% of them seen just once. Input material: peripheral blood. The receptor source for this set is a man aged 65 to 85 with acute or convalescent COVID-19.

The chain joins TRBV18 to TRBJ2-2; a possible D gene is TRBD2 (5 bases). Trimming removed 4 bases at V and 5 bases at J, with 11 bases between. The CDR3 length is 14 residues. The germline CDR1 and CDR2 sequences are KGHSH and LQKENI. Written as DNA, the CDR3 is TGTGCCAGCTCACAGGGAGAGACGACCGGGGAGCTGTTTTTT. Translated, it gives CASSQGETTGELFF.

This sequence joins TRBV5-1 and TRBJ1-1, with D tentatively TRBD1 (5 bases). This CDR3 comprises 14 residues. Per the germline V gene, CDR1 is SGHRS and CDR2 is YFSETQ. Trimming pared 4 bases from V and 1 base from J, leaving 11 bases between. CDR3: CASSPLTENTEAFF. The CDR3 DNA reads TGCGCCAGCAGCCCTCTGACAGAGAACACTGAAGCTTTCTTT.

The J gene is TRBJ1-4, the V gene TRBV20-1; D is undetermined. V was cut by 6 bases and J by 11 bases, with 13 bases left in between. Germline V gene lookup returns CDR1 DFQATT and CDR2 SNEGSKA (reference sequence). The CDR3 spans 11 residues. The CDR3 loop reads CSAPTLQKLFF. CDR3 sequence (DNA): TGCAGTGCCCCCACCCTCCAGAAACTGTTTTTT.

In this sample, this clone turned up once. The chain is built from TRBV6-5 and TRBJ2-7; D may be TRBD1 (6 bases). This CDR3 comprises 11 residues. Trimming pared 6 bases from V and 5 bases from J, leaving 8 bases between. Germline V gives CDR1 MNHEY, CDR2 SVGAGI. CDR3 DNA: TGTGCCAGCAGAGCAGGGGACGAGCAGTACTTC. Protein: CASRAGDEQYF.

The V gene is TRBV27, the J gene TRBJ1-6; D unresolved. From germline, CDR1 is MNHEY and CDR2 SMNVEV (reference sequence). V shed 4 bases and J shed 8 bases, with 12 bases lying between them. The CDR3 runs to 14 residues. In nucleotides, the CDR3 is TGTGCCAGCAGTTATGAGGGCTGGGATTCACCCCTCCACTTT. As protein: CASSYEGWDSPLHF.

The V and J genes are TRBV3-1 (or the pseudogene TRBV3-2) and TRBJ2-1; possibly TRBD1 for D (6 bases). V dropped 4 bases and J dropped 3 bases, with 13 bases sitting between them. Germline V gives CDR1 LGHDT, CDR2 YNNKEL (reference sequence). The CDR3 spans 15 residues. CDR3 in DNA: TGTGCCAGCAGCCGAGATCGGGACATCTACAATGAGCAGTTCTTC. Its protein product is CASSRDRDIYNEQFF.

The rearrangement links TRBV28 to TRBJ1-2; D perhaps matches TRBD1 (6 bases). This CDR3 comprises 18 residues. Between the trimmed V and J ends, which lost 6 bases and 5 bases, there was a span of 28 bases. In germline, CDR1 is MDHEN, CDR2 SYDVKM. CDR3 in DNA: TGTGCCAGCAGACATTTTGGGGGGGCAGGTGCCCGTGGGTATGGCTACACCTTC. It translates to CASRHFGGAGARGYGYTF.

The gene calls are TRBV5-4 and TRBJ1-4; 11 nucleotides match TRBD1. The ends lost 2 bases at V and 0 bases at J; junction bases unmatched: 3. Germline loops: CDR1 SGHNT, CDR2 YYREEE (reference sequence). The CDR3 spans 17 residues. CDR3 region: CASSFGQGAATNEKLFF. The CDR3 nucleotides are TGTGCCAGCAGCTTCGGACAGGGGGCTGCAACTAATGAAAAACTGTTTTTT.

This CDR3 reads CASSSEGNTIYF. The DNA for the CDR3 is TGCGCCAGCAGCTCTGAGGGAAACACCATATATTTT. The J gene is TRBJ1-3, the V gene TRBV5-1; the D is unclear. CDR3 length: 12 residues. V was pared by 3 bases and J by 4 bases, with 5 bases between. Germline V gene sequence: CDR1 SGHRS, CDR2 YFSETQ.

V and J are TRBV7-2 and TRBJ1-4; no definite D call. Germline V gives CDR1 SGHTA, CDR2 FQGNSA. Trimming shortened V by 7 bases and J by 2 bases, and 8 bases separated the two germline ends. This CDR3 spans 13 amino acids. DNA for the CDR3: TGTGCCAGCACCCCGAGGACTAATGAAAAACTGTTTTTT. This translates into CASTPRTNEKLFF.

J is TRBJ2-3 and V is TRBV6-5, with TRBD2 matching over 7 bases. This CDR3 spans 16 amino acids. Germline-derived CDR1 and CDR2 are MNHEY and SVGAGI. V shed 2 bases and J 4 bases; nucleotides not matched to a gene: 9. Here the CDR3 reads CASSYEAGDRPDTQYF. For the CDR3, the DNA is TGTGCCAGCAGTTACGAGGCGGGGGACCGACCAGATACGCAGTATTTT.

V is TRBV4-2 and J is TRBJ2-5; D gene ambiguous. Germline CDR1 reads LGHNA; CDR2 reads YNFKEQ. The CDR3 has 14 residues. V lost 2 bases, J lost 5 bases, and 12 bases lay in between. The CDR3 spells CASSQTSDRETQYF. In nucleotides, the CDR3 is TGTGCCAGCAGCCAAACTTCCGATCGGGAGACCCAGTACTTC.

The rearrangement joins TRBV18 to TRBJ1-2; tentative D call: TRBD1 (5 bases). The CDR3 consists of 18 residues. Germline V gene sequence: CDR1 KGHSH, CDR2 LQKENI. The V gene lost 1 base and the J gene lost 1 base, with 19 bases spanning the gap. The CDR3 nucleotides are TGTGCCAGCTCACCACTTTACAGGCGCGATATTTATAACTATGGCTACACCTTC. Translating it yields CASSPLYRRDIYNYGYTF.

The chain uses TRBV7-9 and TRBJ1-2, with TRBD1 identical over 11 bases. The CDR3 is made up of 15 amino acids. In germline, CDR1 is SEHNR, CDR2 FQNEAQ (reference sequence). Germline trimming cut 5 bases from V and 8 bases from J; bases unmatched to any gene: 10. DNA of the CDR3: TGTGCCAGCAGCGCCCTAGGACAGGGGGCGCAAGGCTACACCTTC. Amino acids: CASSALGQGAQGYTF.

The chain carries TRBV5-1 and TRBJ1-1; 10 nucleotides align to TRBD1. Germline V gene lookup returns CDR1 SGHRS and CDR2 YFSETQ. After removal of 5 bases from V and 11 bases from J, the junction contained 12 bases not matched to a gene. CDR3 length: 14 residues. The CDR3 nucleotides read TGCGCCAGCAGTCTCTTCGACAGGGGGCTTGGTGCTTTCTTT. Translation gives CASSLFDRGLGAFF.

The CDR3 nucleotides are TGTGCCAGCAGCTTAAGACAGGGTACGGCCGGGGAGCTGTTTTTT. This encodes CASSLRQGTAGELFF. This chain uses TRBV5-5 with TRBJ2-2; 7 nucleotides match TRBD1. Germline-derived CDR1 and CDR2 are SGHKS and YYEKEE (reference sequence). The V segment lost 2 bases and the J segment 6 bases; nucleotides outside the gene matches: 7. The CDR3 is made up of 15 amino acids.